The next 10 T cell receptor beta chains were all read from a single sample in a study of Ad26.COV2.S vaccination and SARS-CoV-2 variants. Treatment meaning: roughly 18 received Ad26.COV2.S at low or high dose, single or two shots; about 5 received placebo; per-sample allocation not given. Day 63 following the first vaccine or placebo injection was when the samples were taken. Libraries were prepared by immunoSEQ multiplex PCR; TCRdb keeps only in-frame clonotypes and omits some of them. The table records 300,000 to 400,000 clones, around 90% of them present only once. The sequenced sample was peripheral blood, obtained in a trial of Ad26.COV2.S vaccine versus placebo. These receptors all stem from a person between 18 and 65 years old who received the Ad26.COV2.S COVID-19 vaccine or a placebo.

The chain recombines TRBV2 with TRBJ1-5, with TRBD1 matching 7 bases. CDR3 length: 15 amino acids. With V trimmed by 4 bases and J by 4 bases, 7 bases remained unmatched. In germline, CDR1 is SNHLY, CDR2 FYNNEI. The CDR3 DNA reads TGTGCCAGCAGTGGACCCTCGACAGGGAATCAGCCCCAGCATTTT. It translates to CASSGPSTGNQPQHF.

The chain combines TRBV4-1 with TRBJ2-1, with TRBD1 matching 9 bases. The CDR3 runs 15 residues. V shed 1 base, J shed 7 bases, and the junction held 5 bases outside the gene matches. From germline, CDR1 is MGHRA and CDR2 YSYEKL. The CDR3 here is CASSQAPGTGNEQFF. The DNA for the CDR3 is TGCGCCAGCAGCCAAGCGCCGGGGACAGGGAATGAGCAGTTCTTC.

The chain couples TRBV29-1 to TRBJ1-1; 7 nucleotides match TRBD1. This CDR3 comprises 14 residues. Germline V gives CDR1 SQVTM, CDR2 ANQGSEA. V lost 2 bases to trimming and J lost 4 bases; unmatched junction nucleotides: 7. The CDR3 spells CSVEQGGRGTEAFF. In nucleotides, the CDR3 is TGCAGCGTTGAACAGGGGGGTCGGGGCACTGAAGCTTTCTTT.

The rearrangement uses TRBV6-5 and TRBJ1-2; 8 positions agree with TRBD1. Germline V gene sequence: CDR1 MNHEY, CDR2 SVGAGI. V dropped 2 bases and J dropped 4; count of bases not matched to a gene: 6. The CDR3 is 15 residues long. The CDR3 DNA follows: TGTGCCAGCAGTTACCGGGGACAGGCCATCTATGGCTACACCTTC. Its protein is CASSYRGQAIYGYTF.

The rearrangement uses TRBV7-9 and TRBJ1-6; 9 bases are shared with TRBD1. CDR3 size: 13 residues. J was trimmed by 8 bases and V by 5 bases; bases with no gene match: 1. The germline gives CDR1 SEHNR, CDR2 FQNEAQ (reference sequence). The CDR3 here is CASSRDRDSPLHF. CDR3 nucleotide sequence: TGTGCCAGCAGCCGGGACAGGGATTCACCCCTCCACTTT. Using reference TRBV7-9 and TRBJ1-6 for the parts outside the CDR3, the full variable domain is DTGVSQNPRHKITKRGQNVTFRCDPISEHNRLYWYRQTLGQGPEFLTYFQNEAQLEKSRLLSDRFSAERPKGSFSTLEIQRTEQGDSAMYLCASSRDRDSPLHFGNGTRLTVT.

The chain combines TRBV5-6 with TRBJ2-5; D gene unclear. The CDR3 loop spans 13 amino acids. Trimming removed 3 bases from V and 1 base from J, with 7 bases in between. Per the germline V gene, CDR1 is SGHDT and CDR2 is YYEEEE. DNA for the CDR3: TGTGCCAGCAGCTCGACCGTCCAAGAGACCCAGTACTTC. Protein: CASSSTVQETQYF.

The J gene is TRBJ2-7, the V gene TRBV5-1; D is uncertain. The length of the CDR3 is 13 residues. The V gene's germline CDR1 is SGHRS and CDR2 YFSETQ. Trimming stripped 0 bases from V and 2 bases from J, with 6 bases between. Here the CDR3 reads CASSLVQPYEQYF. The CDR3 nucleotides are TGCGCCAGCAGCTTGGTGCAGCCCTACGAGCAGTACTTC.

The rearrangement joins TRBV6-6 to TRBJ1-2; 8 bases are a match to TRBD1. This CDR3 comprises 16 residues. Germline CDR1 is MNHNY and CDR2 is SVGAGI (reference sequence). Trimming cost V 5 bases and J 6 bases; bases outside gene matches: 14. The CDR3 sequence is CASSNGQGRWLDGYTF. CDR3 DNA: TGTGCCAGCAGTAACGGACAGGGTAGATGGTTAGATGGCTACACCTTC.

V gene TRBV30 combines with J gene TRBJ1-1, with D perhaps TRBD1 (6 bases). V was cut by 4 bases and J by 2 bases, with 23 bases left in between. The length of the CDR3 is 17 residues. Germline V gene sequence: CDR1 GTSNPN, CDR2 SVGIG (reference sequence). The CDR3, as DNA: TGTGCCTGGAATTCTCCAGCCAACAGGGTAGGTAACACTGAAGCTTTCTTT. This gives the protein CAWNSPANRVGNTEAFF.

The chain couples TRBV20-1 to TRBJ2-7; a weak D match, TRBD2 (6 bases). The CDR3 loop spans 15 amino acids. Germline assignment: CDR1 DFQATT and CDR2 SNEGSKA (reference sequence). V was shortened by 3 bases and J by 4 bases, with 19 bases between the two germline ends. In DNA form, the CDR3 reads TGCAGTGCTAGTCCGGGCAGGAGGGTCGGGTACGAGCAGTACTTC. Amino acid sequence: CSASPGRRVGYEQYF.